This entry concerns a single T cell receptor (beta chain). Germline CDR1 reads MNHEY; CDR2 reads SMNVEV (reference sequence). This CDR3 is built from 11 residues. Sequencing used immunoSEQ multiplex PCR; TCRdb keeps in-frame clones, though not all of them. The sample consists of more than 200,000 clones, about four fifths of them appearing once. These data come from a study of cytotoxic CD8 clonotypes in ibrutinib-treated CLL. The overall study: Averaging across samples gave about 240,000 productive templates and tens of thousands of productive rearrangements.

Source: PBMCs, taken after 12 months of ibrutinib treatment. The J gene is TRBJ2-5, the V gene TRBV27, with D perhaps TRBD1 (6 bases). The last part of the DNA fits TRBJ2-7 better; the J call may be wrong. The TCR was taken from a human donor with chronic lymphocytic leukemia. CDR3: CASSEGDEQYF. In DNA, the CDR3 is TGTGCCAGCAGTGAGGGGGACGAGCAGTACTTC.